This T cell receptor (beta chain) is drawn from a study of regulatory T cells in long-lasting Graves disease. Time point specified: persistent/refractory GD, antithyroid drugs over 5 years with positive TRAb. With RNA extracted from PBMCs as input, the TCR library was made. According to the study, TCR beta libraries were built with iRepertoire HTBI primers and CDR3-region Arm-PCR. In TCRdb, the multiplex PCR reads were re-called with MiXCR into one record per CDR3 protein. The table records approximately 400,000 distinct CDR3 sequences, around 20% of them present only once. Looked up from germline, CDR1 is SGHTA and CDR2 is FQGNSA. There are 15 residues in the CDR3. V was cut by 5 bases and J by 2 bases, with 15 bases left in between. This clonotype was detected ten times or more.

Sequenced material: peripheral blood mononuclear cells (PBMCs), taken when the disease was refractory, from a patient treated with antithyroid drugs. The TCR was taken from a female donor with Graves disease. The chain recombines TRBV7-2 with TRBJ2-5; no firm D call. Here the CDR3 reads CASSKIMTVQETQYF. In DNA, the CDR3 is TGTGCCAGCAGCAAGATAATGACGGTTCAAGAGACCCAGTACTTC.